This TCR beta chain was identified in a study of T cell changes during pregnancy in multiple sclerosis. Only in-frame clones appear in the TCRdb table, and some are missing; sequencing was by immunoSEQ multiplex PCR. The data contain roughly 15,000 clones, about four fifths of them singletons. The germline gives CDR1 GTSNPN, CDR2 SVGIG (reference sequence). V lost 1 base to trimming and J lost 3 bases; unmatched junction nucleotides: 0. CDR3 length: 14 residues. This clone is termed medium-sized (0.01 to 0.1%). The sequences come from CD8+ T cells from peripheral blood mononuclear cells, collected in the third trimester of pregnancy. The gene calls are TRBV30 and TRBJ2-2; 9 nucleotides line up with TRBD2. This sequence was found in a female donor in good health, enrolled as a control in a pregnancy study. The CDR3 here is CAWSGTSDTGELFF. CDR3 sequence (DNA): TGTGCCTGGAGTGGGACTAGCGACACCGGGGAGCTGTTTTTT. Looking up the rest from reference TRBV30 and TRBJ2-2 gives the full variable domain: SQTIHQWPATLVQPVGSPLSLECTVEGTSNPNLYWYRQAAGRGLQLLFYSVGIGQISSEVPQNLSASRPQDRQFILSSKKLLLSDSGFYLCAWSGTSDTGELFFGEGSRLTVL.